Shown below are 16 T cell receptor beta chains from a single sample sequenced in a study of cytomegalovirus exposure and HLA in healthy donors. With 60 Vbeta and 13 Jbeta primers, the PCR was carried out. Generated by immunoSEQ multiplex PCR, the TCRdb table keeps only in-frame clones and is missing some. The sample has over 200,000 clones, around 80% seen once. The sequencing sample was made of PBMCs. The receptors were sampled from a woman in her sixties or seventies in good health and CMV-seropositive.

CDR3 coding DNA: TGTGCCTGGAGTGTCGGGGCGGGGACGGGGGAGACCCAGTACTTC. Its protein is CAWSVGAGTGETQYF. The chain is built from TRBV30 and TRBJ2-5; the D gene is possibly TRBD2 (6 bases). Between the trimmed V and J ends, which lost 0 bases and 5 bases, there was a span of 16 bases. The CDR3 is 15 amino acids. CDR1 and CDR2 (germline): GTSNPN, SVGIG (reference sequence).

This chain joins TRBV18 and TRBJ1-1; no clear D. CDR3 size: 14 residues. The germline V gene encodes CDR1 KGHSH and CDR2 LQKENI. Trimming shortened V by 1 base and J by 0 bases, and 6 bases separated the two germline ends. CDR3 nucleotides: TGTGCCAGCTCACCACGATCAGTGAACACTGAAGCTTTCTTT. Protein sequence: CASSPRSVNTEAFF. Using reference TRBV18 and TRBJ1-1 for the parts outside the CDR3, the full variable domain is NAGVMQNPRHLVRRRGQEARLRCSPMKGHSHVYWYRQLPEEGLKFMVYLQKENIIDESGMPKERFSAEFPKEGPSILRIQQVVRGDSAAYFCASSPRSVNTEAFFGQGTRLTVV.

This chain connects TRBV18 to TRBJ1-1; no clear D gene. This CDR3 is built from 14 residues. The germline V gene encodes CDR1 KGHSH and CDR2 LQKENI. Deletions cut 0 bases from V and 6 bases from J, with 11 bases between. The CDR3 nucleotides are TGTGCCAGCTCACCACCGTCATACGGGGCTGAAGCTTTCTTT. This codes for CASSPPSYGAEAFF.

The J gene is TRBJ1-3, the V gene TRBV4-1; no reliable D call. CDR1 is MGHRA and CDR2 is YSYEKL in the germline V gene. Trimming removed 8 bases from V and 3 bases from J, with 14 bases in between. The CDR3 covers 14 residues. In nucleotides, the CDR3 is TGCGCCAGCGCGCGGGAAGGAGGTGGAAACACCATATATTTT. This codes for CASAREGGGNTIYF.

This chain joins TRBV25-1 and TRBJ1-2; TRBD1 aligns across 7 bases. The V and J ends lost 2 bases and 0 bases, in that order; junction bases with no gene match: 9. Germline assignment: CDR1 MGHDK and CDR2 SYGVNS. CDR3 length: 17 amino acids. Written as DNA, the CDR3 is TGTGCCAGCAGTGAAATTGTCGGAGGGGGCCCTAACTATGGCTACACCTTC. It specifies CASSEIVGGGPNYGYTF.

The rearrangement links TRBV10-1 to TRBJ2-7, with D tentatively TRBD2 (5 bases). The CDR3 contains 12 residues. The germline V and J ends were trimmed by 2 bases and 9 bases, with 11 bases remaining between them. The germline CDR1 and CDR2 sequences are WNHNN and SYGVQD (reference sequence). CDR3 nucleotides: TGCGCCAGCAGTGAGGACACGGCGGGGCAGTACTTC. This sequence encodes CASSEDTAGQYF.

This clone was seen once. The CDR3 spells CASRAGMGEEGYTF. DNA for the CDR3: TGCGCCAGCAGGGCTGGTATGGGGGAGGAAGGCTACACCTTC. The chain employs TRBV5-1 and TRBJ1-2, with D possibly TRBD1 on 5 matching bases. Germline CDR1 SGHRS, CDR2 YFSETQ. The CDR3 contains 14 residues. V lost 5 bases, J lost 8 bases, and 19 bases lay in between.

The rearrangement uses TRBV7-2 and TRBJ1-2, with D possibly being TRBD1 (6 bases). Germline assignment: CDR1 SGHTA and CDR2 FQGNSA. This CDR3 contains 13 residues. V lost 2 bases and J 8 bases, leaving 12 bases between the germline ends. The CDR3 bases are TGTGCCAGCAGCTTACAGGGGAGTCTGGGCTACACCTTC. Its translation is CASSLQGSLGYTF.

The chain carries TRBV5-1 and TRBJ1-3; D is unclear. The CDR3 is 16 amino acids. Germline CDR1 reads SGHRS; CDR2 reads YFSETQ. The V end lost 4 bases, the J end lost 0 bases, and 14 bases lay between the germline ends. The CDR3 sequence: CASSPGMVSSGNTIYF. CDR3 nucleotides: TGCGCCAGCAGCCCCGGGATGGTTAGCTCTGGAAACACCATATATTTT.

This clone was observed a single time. Written as DNA, the CDR3 is TGTGCCAGTAGTATACTAACAGGGGGCCCGCCCCAGCATTTT. This translates into CASSILTGGPPQHF. The chain links TRBV19 to TRBJ1-5; the match to TRBD1 covers 9 bases. The CDR3 loop spans 14 amino acids. V trimming: 2 bases; J trimming: 9 bases; junction bases outside the gene matches: 5. CDR1 and CDR2 from the germline V gene are LNHDA and SQIVND (reference sequence). Drawing the rest from reference TRBV19 and TRBJ1-5, the complete variable domain is DGGITQSPKYLFRKEGQNVTLSCEQNLNHDAMYWYRQDPGQGLRLIYYSQIVNDFQKGDIAEGYSVSREKKESFPLTVTSAQKNPTAFYLCASSILTGGPPQHFGDGTRLSIL.

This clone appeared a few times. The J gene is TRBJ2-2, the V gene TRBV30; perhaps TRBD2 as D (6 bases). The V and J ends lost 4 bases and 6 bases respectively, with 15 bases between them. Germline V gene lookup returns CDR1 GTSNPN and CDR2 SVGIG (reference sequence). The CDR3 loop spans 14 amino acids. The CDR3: CAWNLWRDPGELFF. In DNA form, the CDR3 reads TGTGCCTGGAACTTGTGGCGGGATCCCGGGGAGCTGTTTTTT.

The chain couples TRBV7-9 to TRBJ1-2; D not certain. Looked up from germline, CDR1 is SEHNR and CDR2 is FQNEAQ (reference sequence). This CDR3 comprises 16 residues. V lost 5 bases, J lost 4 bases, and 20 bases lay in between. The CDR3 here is CASSTAGSSRSYGYTF. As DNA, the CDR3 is TGTGCCAGCAGCACGGCGGGCAGTTCACGGAGCTATGGCTACACCTTC.

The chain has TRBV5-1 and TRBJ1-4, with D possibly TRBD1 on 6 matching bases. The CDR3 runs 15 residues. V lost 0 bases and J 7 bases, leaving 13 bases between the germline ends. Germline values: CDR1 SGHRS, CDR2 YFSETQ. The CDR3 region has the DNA TGCGCCAGCAGCTTGGATACAGGGCCGGGTGAAAAACTGTTTTTT. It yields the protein CASSLDTGPGEKLFF.

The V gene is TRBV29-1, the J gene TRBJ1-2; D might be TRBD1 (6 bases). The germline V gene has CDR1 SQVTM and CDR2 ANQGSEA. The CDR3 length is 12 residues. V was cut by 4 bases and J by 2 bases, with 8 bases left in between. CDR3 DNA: TGCAGCGTTGTAACAGGGAACTATGGCTACACCTTC. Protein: CSVVTGNYGYTF.

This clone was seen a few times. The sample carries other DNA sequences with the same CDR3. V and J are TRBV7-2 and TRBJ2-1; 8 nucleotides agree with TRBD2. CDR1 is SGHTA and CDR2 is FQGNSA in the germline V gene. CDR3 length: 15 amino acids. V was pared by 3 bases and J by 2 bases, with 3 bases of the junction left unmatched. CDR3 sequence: CASSFSGATYNEQFF. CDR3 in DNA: TGTGCCAGCAGCTTTAGCGGGGCTACCTACAATGAGCAGTTCTTC.

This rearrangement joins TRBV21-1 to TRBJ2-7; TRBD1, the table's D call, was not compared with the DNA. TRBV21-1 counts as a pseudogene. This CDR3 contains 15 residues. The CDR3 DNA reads TGTGCCAGGGTGGGGACAGCGGTAAGCTCCTACGAGCAGTACTTC. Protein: CARVGTAVSSYEQYF.